This T cell receptor beta chain was profiled in a study of shared clonotypes between healthy human individuals. HIV-negative, healthy adults without recent acute infections or vaccinations were the donors. Every one of the donors was a Caucasian adult that lived in Nashville, Tennessee. Assay: immunoSEQ multiplex PCR; the TCRdb copy retains only in-frame clones and omits some. The data hold about 2,500,000 clones, with around 90% observed a single time. The sequenced sample was naive CD4+ T cells sorted from blood. Specified subset: CD45RA+ positively selected. This sequence originates from a man younger than 35 in good health.

CDR3 amino acids: CASSFPGSRTYEQYF. The CDR3 bases are TGTGCCAGCAGTTTCCCGGGGTCCAGAACCTACGAGCAGTACTTC. The J gene is TRBJ2-7, the V gene TRBV28; tentatively, D is TRBD2 (5 bases). The CDR3 sequence is 15 residues long. Trimming pared 3 bases from V and 2 bases from J, leaving 14 bases between. Germline CDR1 is MDHEN and CDR2 is SYDVKM.